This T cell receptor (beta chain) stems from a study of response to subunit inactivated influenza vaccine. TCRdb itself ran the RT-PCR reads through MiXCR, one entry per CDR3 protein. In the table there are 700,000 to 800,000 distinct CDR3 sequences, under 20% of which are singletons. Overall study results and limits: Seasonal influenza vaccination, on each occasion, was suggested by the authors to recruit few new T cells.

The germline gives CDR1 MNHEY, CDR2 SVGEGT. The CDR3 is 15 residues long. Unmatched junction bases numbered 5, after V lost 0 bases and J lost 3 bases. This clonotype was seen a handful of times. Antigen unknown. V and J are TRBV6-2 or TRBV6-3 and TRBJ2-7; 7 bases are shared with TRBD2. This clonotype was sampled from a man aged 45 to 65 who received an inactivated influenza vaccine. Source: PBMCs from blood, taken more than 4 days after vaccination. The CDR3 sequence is CASSYSRSSGYEQYF. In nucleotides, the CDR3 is TGTGCCAGCAGTTACTCTCGGTCTAGCGGCTACGAGCAGTACTTC.